This T cell receptor beta chain was profiled in a study of CD8+ T cells in alopecia areata. As for the study in general: Tofacitinib ran 6 to 18 months, followed by 6 months off drug.

In the case of this clone: Its specificity is unknown.

Treatment described: oral pan-JAK inhibitor, 5-10 mg twice daily. Reverse transcribed after extraction, RNA yielded cDNA as the sequencing template. TCRdb keeps only in-frame clones here, not all; method: immunoSEQ multiplex PCR. The table lists roughly 100,000 clones, just over 85% of them singletons. Study outcomes and limitations: Alphabeta T cells residing in normal skin are also sequenced in scalp samples. More clonal than normal scalp was lesional scalp, particularly alopecia totalis/universalis. Scalp clonality dropped significantly under tofacitinib, as did expanded CD8+ top-100 clones.

The CDR3 loop spans 11 amino acids. Germline-derived CDR1 and CDR2 are WSHSY and SAAADI. V shed 5 bases and J shed 5 bases, with 4 bases lying between them. The chain links TRBV10-2 to TRBJ2-1; no reliable D call. The TCR sequence derives from a human donor with alopecia areata. The material was CD8+ T cells sorted from blood, obtained at approximately week 30, from a patient treated with tofacitinib. The CDR3 coding sequence is TGCGCCAGCAGTATGAACAATGAGCAGTTCTTC. It is translated as CASSMNNEQFF.